This T cell receptor beta chain was identified during a study of CD8 T cells in Susac syndrome (dated by TCRdb to the late 2010s). Turning to the overall study: Repertoire sequencing was used to test whether CD8+ T cell activation and differentiation in Susac syndrome was antigen driven. CD8+ T cell repertoire clonality was compared between about a dozen healthy donors, roughly 14 Susac syndrome patients and around 16 multiple sclerosis patients.

The full study reports these points: The number of individuals in the TCR sequencing and HLA analysis was recognized as being relatively small.

RNA was extracted using the RNeasy kit, and 0.5 to 1 microgram was reverse transcribed with random hexamers. The immunoSEQ multiplex PCR assay, which covers 54 Vbeta and 13 Jbeta segments, was used to amplify TCR beta CDR3 regions. Bias from PCR amplification was corrected by using a synthetic template baseline for primer optimization and for computational correction. Per the original workflow: Reads were annotated to V, D and J genes according to IMGT and were analyzed with immunoSEQ Analyzer, with only productive sequences retained. Clonality was computed as one minus Shannon entropy normalized by log2 of the number of productive unique sequences. For each patient and control, public and private clones were evaluated among the 100 most prevalent clones. Clones were defined as Susac-specific when absent from the healthy and MS cohorts, from fewer than 1,300 published viral clones and from other ImmuneACCESS disease sequences. TCRdb redid the processing of the public reads, applying fastp at Q25 and MiXCR, and retained in-frame beta chains. Under each unique CDR3 protein, matching rows form one entry showing the most common genes and DNA. TCRdb, not the original authors, processed these V and J calls. Counted in this sample were some 450,000 distinct CDR3 sequences; 85% to 90% of them appeared once. The ten largest make up under 0.15% of the sample.

Peripheral blood CD8+ and CD4+ T cells from healthy donors, Susac syndrome patients and multiple sclerosis patients were profiled by high-throughput TCR beta sequencing. Treatment-naive patients with stable or active relapsing-remitting disease fulfilling revised McDonald criteria were used as multiple sclerosis controls. CD8+ TEMRA cells were enriched by FACS, while bulk CD8+ and CD4+ T cells were purified by magnetic negative isolation. Blood was drawn into EDTA tubes, processed within 24 hours, and PBMCs were isolated by density gradient centrifugation. PBMCs destined for TCR sequencing were cryopreserved in liquid nitrogen and later thawed in a 37 °C water bath. The sorted or isolated CD4+, CD8+ and CD8+ TEMRA cells had a purity of 90% or higher. Spanning cysteine to phenylalanine, the CDR3 consists of 12 amino acids. CDR3 DNA only is kept here, 36 bases in frame from base 1. The germline ends are 3 bases apart after V is trimmed by 2 bases and J by 1 base. As encoded in the germline V gene (reference sequence), CDR1 is SGHNT while CDR2 is YYREEE.

This clonotype was observed at least ten times. The target of this receptor is not known. Per-base qualities were not stored, and no clone one base away is much larger. The sample taken for sequencing was CD8+ T cells from PBMCs. The clonotype originates from a human donor with multiple sclerosis. The chain is assembled from TRBV5-4 and TRBJ1-1; there is no confident call for the D gene. The DNA sequence is as follows: TGTGCCAGCAGCTTTGGGAACACTGAAGCTTTCTTT. Translated, this gives CASSFGNTEAFF.